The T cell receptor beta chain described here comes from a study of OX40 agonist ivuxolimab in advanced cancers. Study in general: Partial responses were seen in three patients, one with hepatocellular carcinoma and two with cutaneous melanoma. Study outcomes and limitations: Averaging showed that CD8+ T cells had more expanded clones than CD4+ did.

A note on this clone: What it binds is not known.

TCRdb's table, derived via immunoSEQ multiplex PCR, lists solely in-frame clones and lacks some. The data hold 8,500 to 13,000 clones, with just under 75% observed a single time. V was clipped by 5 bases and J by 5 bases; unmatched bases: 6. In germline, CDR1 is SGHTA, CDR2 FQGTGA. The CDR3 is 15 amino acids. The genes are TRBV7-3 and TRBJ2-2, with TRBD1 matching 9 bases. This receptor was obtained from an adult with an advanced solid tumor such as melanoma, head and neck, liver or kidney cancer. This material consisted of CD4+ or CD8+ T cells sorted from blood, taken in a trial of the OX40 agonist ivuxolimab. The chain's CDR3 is CASSPWTGETGELFF. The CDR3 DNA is TGTGCCAGCAGCCCCTGGACAGGGGAGACCGGGGAGCTGTTTTTT.